This TCR beta chain was identified during a study of cytomegalovirus exposure and HLA in healthy donors. Vbeta (60) and Jbeta (13) primers were used in the PCR. Measured with immunoSEQ multiplex PCR; TCRdb has only the in-frame clones, and not every one. Counted here are about 110,000 clones, about three quarters occurring once; the ten biggest clones make up about 5.2%. Findings of the study overall: DRB1 had the most TCR associations and HLA-C the fewest, a later analysis found, with rates varying by HLA locus. Earlier results showed most TCR beta V segments being productive about 87% or about 30% of the time.

With respect to this clone: What it binds is not known.

The receptor was derived from a female donor in good health and CMV-seropositive. Sequencing was carried out using PBMCs.

The CDR3 loop is CASSYLADSYEQYF. CDR3 nucleotide sequence: TGTGCCAGCAGTTACCTAGCGGACTCCTACGAGCAGTACTTC. The chain joins TRBV6-6 to TRBJ2-5; 7 nucleotides agree with TRBD2. The DNA end is a closer match to TRBJ2-7, so the J assignment may be wrong. CDR3 length: 14 residues. CDR1 MNHNY and CDR2 SVGAGI come from the germline V gene (reference sequence).